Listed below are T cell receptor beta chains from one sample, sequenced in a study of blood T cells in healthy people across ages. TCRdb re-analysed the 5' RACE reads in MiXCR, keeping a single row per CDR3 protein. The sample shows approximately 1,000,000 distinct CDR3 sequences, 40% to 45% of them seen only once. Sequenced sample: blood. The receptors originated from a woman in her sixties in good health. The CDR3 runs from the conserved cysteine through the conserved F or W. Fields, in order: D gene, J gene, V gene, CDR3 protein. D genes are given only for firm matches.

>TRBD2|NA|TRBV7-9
CASSLGRVLAGPGNEQYF
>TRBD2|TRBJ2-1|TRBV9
CASSPPAGGMHEQFF
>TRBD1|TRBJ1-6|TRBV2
CASTARQGGSPLHF
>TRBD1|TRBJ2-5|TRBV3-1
CASSQDRGLAETQYF
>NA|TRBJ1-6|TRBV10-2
CASSDQEWSPLHF
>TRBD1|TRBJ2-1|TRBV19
CASSIVKTGVTYNEQFF
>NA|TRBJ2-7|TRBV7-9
CASSPNPYEQYF
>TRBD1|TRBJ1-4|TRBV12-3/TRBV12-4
CASSRGQGAANEKLFF
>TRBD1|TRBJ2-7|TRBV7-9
CASSYPGQGLTYEQYF
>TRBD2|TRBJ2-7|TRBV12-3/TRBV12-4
CASSRKTSGYEQYF
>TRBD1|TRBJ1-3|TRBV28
CASSPTGEPGNTIYF
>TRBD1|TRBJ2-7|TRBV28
CASSQRQGYEQYF